This passage covers 23 T cell receptor beta chains from one sample sequenced in a study of blood T cell repertoires in COVID-19. Using immunoSEQ multiplex PCR, the repertoire was profiled, and TCRdb retains in-frame clones only, with some absent. The table has roughly 200,000 clones, 65% to 90% seen once. The specimen sequenced was PBMCs or T cells enriched from blood (not recorded which). The receptors derive from a woman between 25 and 40 years old who had been exposed to COVID-19.

This clone was recorded once. The chain links TRBV5-1 to TRBJ1-2, with 7 bases matching TRBD1. CDR3 length equals 15 residues. Germline V gene lookup returns CDR1 SGHRS and CDR2 YFSETQ. V lost 5 bases and J lost 1; bases outside the gene matches: 8. CDR3 bases: TGCGCCAGCAGTCAGGGGGGCAGTTTTAACTATGGCTACACCTTC. It codes for CASSQGGSFNYGYTF.

The chain employs TRBV2 and TRBJ2-2, with D perhaps TRBD1 (5 bases). In germline, CDR1 is SNHLY, CDR2 FYNNEI. This CDR3 is built from 14 residues. Trimming stripped 6 bases from V and 3 bases from J, with 11 bases between. The CDR3 bases are TGTGCCAGCAGCAAAGACAGAGACACCGGGGAGCTGTTTTTT. Amino acids: CASSKDRDTGELFF.

V and J are TRBV11-2 and TRBJ1-2, with D possibly being TRBD1 (5 bases). Deletions cut 5 bases from V and 2 bases from J, with 9 bases between. CDR1 and CDR2 from the germline V gene are SGHAT and FQNNGV. The CDR3 covers 13 residues. In DNA form, the CDR3 reads TGTGCCAGCAGCCCCGGGGGGAACTATGGCTACACCTTC. Amino acid sequence: CASSPGGNYGYTF. The full variable domain, completed using reference TRBV11-2 and TRBJ1-2, is EAGVAQSPRYKIIEKRQSVAFWCNPISGHATLYWYQQILGQGPKLLIQFQNNGVVDDSQLPKDRFSAERLKGVDSTLKIQPAKLEDSAVYLCASSPGGNYGYTFGSGTRLTVV.

The chain has TRBV9 and TRBJ2-3; D uncertain. The V and J ends lost 0 bases and 6 bases respectively, with 5 bases between them. Germline CDR1 is SGDLS and CDR2 is YYNGEE. CDR3 length: 12 amino acids. The CDR3 region has the DNA TGTGCCAGCAGCGTAGACGGGGATACGCAGTATTTT. As protein: CASSVDGDTQYF.

The rearrangement joins TRBV7-9 to TRBJ2-7; 8 bases are a match to TRBD1. Germline V gene lookup returns CDR1 SEHNR and CDR2 FQNEAQ (reference sequence). J lost 3 bases, V lost 5 bases, and 9 bases had no gene match. CDR3 length: 15 amino acids. CDR3 in amino acids: CASSQAPGQDYEQYF. CDR3 coding DNA: TGTGCCAGCAGCCAAGCACCGGGACAGGACTACGAGCAGTACTTC.

V usage is TRBV7-2 and J usage is TRBJ2-7, with no clear D. The CDR3 sequence is 15 residues long. Germline V gene lookup returns CDR1 SGHTA and CDR2 FQGNSA. Between the trimmed V and J ends, which lost 1 base and 3 bases, there was a span of 13 bases. The CDR3 reads CASSLVGSSFYEQYF. The DNA for the CDR3 is TGTGCCAGCAGCTTAGTTGGTAGTAGCTTCTACGAGCAGTACTTC.

The chain uses TRBV30 and TRBJ1-4, with 10 positions matching TRBD1. Germline CDR1 and CDR2: GTSNPN and SVGIG (reference sequence). The CDR3 is 14 amino acids. V shed 5 bases and J 4 bases; nucleotides not matched to a gene: 4. The CDR3 loop reads CAWGTGVGNEKLFF. The CDR3 region has the DNA TGTGCCTGGGGGACAGGGGTCGGTAATGAAAAACTGTTTTTT.

The genes are TRBV5-1 and TRBJ1-2, with unresolved D. V was pared by 0 bases and J by 8 bases, with 11 bases between. CDR1 is SGHRS and CDR2 is YFSETQ in the germline V gene. CDR3 length: 13 amino acids. CDR3 nucleotides: TGCGCCAGCAGCTTGGACTGGTCTTGGGGCTACACCTTC. Protein: CASSLDWSWGYTF. Together with reference TRBV5-1 and TRBJ1-2, the CDR3 gives the full variable domain: KAGVTQTPRYLIKTRGQQVTLSCSPISGHRSVSWYQQTPGQGLQFLFEYFSETQRNKGNFPGRFSGRQFSNSRSEMNVSTLELGDSALYLCASSLDWSWGYTFGSGTRLTVV.

The chain joins TRBV5-1 to TRBJ1-1; 8 nucleotides line up with TRBD1. Trimming at V came to 7 bases and at J to 4 bases, leaving 9 bases not matched to a gene. Germline loops: CDR1 SGHRS, CDR2 YFSETQ. The length of the CDR3 is 14 residues. The CDR3 is CASSPADRVTEAFF. The DNA of the CDR3 is TGCGCCAGCTCGCCGGCGGACAGGGTCACTGAAGCTTTCTTT.

This clone was detected a few times. The chain has TRBV7-2 and TRBJ2-1; D might be TRBD2 (5 bases). CDR1 is SGHTA, CDR2 FQGNSA, per germline. Trimming took 5 bases from V and 8 from J, leaving 19 bases between them. The CDR3 sequence is 15 residues long. The CDR3 nucleotides read TGTGCCAGCAGCCCACGGAGGTCCGGGCCGCATGAGCAGTTCTTC. This encodes CASSPRRSGPHEQFF.

J is TRBJ2-3 and V is TRBV9; perhaps TRBD1 as D (6 bases). CDR1 and CDR2 from the germline V gene are SGDLS and YYNGEE. V was clipped by 2 bases and J by 3 bases, with 13 bases between them. CDR3 length: 15 residues. CDR3 sequence reads: CASSVSQGWTDTQYF. DNA for the CDR3: TGTGCCAGCAGCGTTTCCCAGGGGTGGACAGATACGCAGTATTTT.

The V call is TRBV4-1, the J call TRBJ2-7, with a weak D call TRBD2 (6 bases). V shed 3 bases and J shed 2 bases, with 17 bases lying between them. There are 16 residues in the CDR3. CDR1 is MGHRA and CDR2 is YSYEKL in the germline V gene. DNA of the CDR3: TGCGCCAGCAGCCACGGAGGGATCAGTCCTACCTACGAGCAGTACTTC. It translates to CASSHGGISPTYEQYF.

In this sample, this clone turned up a few times. For the CDR3, the DNA is TGTGCCAGCAGTTTAGACAGGGAAACGCAGTATTTT. Its protein is CASSLDRETQYF. The rearrangement joins TRBV6-5 to TRBJ2-3; 7 bases align to TRBD1. CDR3 length: 12 residues. Per the germline V gene, CDR1 is MNHEY and CDR2 is SVGAGI. V trimming: 4 bases; J trimming: 9 bases; junction bases outside the gene matches: 4.

The count of this clone is one. This chain joins TRBV2 and TRBJ1-5; D possibly corresponds to TRBD1 (6 bases). The CDR3 contains 16 residues. Trimming left V 4 bases short and J 0 bases short, with 13 bases between. Germline assignment: CDR1 SNHLY and CDR2 FYNNEI. This CDR3 reads CASSGGTTYSNQPQHF. CDR3 coding DNA: TGTGCCAGCAGTGGGGGGACAACTTATAGCAATCAGCCCCAGCATTTT.

The chain employs TRBV9 and TRBJ2-7, with 7 positions matching TRBD2. This CDR3 comprises 13 residues. J lost 2 bases, V lost 7 bases, and 6 bases had no gene match. Germline CDR1 SGDLS, CDR2 YYNGEE. CDR3 DNA: TGTGCCAGCGGGGGAGGGGCCCCCTACGAGCAGTACTTC. Translating gives CASGGGAPYEQYF.

The genes are TRBV10-1 and TRBJ1-6; D gene ambiguous. This CDR3 region has 17 residues. With 8 bases removed from V and 0 bases from J, the gap between germline ends came to 17 bases. Germline lookup yields CDR1 WNHNN and CDR2 SYGVQD (reference sequence). CDR3 sequence: CASPGLHVSSYNSPLHF. DNA of the CDR3: TGCGCCAGCCCGGGGTTGCATGTGAGCTCCTATAATTCACCCCTCCACTTT.

The V and J genes are TRBV3-1 (or the pseudogene TRBV3-2) and TRBJ1-2, with 7 positions matching TRBD1. The germline CDR1 and CDR2 sequences are LGHDT and YNNKEL (reference sequence). Trimming at V came to 2 bases and at J to 7 bases, leaving 13 bases not matched to a gene. This CDR3 contains 16 residues. Here the CDR3 DNA reads TGTGCCAGCAGCCAAAGAGGGTTCAGACAGGGTATTGGCTACACCTTC. It yields the protein CASSQRGFRQGIGYTF.

V usage is TRBV5-1 and J usage is TRBJ2-3; 11 nucleotides line up with TRBD2. The germline V gene has CDR1 SGHRS and CDR2 YFSETQ. The V and J ends lost 4 bases and 2 bases, in that order; junction bases with no gene match: 9. This CDR3 is built from 17 residues. The CDR3: CASSLLLAGGYTDTQYF. CDR3 coding DNA: TGCGCCAGCAGCCTACTCCTAGCGGGGGGCTACACAGATACGCAGTATTTT.

V is TRBV10-1 and J is TRBJ1-1; weak D call: TRBD1 (5 bases). The V and J ends lost 0 bases and 4 bases respectively, with 9 bases between them. The CDR3 extends over 14 amino acids. CDR1 is WNHNN and CDR2 is SYGVQD in the germline V gene (reference sequence). DNA of the CDR3: TGCGCCAGCAGTGAGTCGGCAGGGTCCACTGAAGCTTTCTTT. Translated, it gives CASSESAGSTEAFF.

The CDR3 protein is CASRPGGMNTEAFF. CDR3 in DNA: TGTGCCAGCAGACCGGGAGGGATGAACACTGAAGCTTTCTTT. V gene TRBV27 combines with J gene TRBJ1-1; D not certain. The CDR3 spans 14 residues. Per the germline V gene, CDR1 is MNHEY and CDR2 is SMNVEV (reference sequence). Trimming stripped 6 bases from V and 0 bases from J, with 11 bases between.

J is TRBJ1-1 and V is TRBV27; weak D call: TRBD1 (6 bases). V lost 0 bases to trimming and J lost 2 bases, with 10 bases between them. Germline lookup yields CDR1 MNHEY and CDR2 SMNVEV (reference sequence). The CDR3 has 15 residues. Here the CDR3 DNA reads TGTGCCAGCAGTTTATCCCGGGGGGCCAACACTGAAGCTTTCTTT. It translates to CASSLSRGANTEAFF.

The rearrangement joins TRBV25-1 to TRBJ1-1, with TRBD1 identical over 7 bases. V trimming: 6 bases; J trimming: 4 bases; junction bases outside the gene matches: 2. CDR3 length: 12 residues. Germline-derived CDR1 and CDR2 are MGHDK and SYGVNS. CDR3 DNA sequence: TGTGCCAGCAGCCGACAGGGCACTGAAGCTTTCTTT. Its translation: CASSRQGTEAFF.

The chain recombines TRBV5-1 with TRBJ2-7; D gene uncertain. Germline V gene lookup returns CDR1 SGHRS and CDR2 YFSETQ. The CDR3 is 15 residues long. V dropped 0 bases and J dropped 2 bases, with 12 bases sitting between them. The CDR3 is CASSLGQADTYEQYF. The CDR3, as DNA: TGCGCCAGCAGCTTGGGTCAGGCAGATACCTACGAGCAGTACTTC.